What follows is one T cell receptor (beta chain) and its context. No antigen is known for it. TCRdb reanalysed the reads using MiXCR and keeps one entry per CDR3 protein. In the table there are 370,000 or so distinct CDR3 sequences, about 35% of which are singletons. The data were obtained in a study of T cell repertoires in cytomegalovirus infection. Study as a whole: CMV epitopes used comprised recently identified HLA-C-restricted ones and well-studied HLA-B-restricted ones.

Study results and caveats: The ex vivo response showed dominance by HLA-C-restricted CMV-specific TCR beta clonotypes.

From germline, CDR1 is KGHSH and CDR2 LQKENI. The CDR3 consists of 14 residues. V lost 1 base and J lost 6; bases outside the gene matches: 3. V gene TRBV18 combines with J gene TRBJ2-7; TRBD2 agrees at 10 bases. The receptor's source is a human donor in good health (CMV status not recorded). Some clones in this sample may be carry-over from other donors' samples. Sequencing used cultured PBMCs, obtained from culture after CMV antigen stimulation. CDR3 region: CASSPQAGGSEQYF. CDR3 nucleotide sequence: TGTGCCAGCTCACCACAAGCGGGAGGGAGCGAGCAGTACTTC.